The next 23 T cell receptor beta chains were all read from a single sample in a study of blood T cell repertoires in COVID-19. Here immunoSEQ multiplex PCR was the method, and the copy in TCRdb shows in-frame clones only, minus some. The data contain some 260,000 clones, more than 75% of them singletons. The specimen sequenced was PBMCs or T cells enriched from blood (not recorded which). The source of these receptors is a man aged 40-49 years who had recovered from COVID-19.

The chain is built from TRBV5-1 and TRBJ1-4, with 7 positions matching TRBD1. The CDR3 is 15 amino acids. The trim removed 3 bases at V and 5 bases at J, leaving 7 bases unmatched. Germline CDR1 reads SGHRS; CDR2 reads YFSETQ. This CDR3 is CASSSIAGGNEKLFF. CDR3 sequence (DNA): TGCGCCAGCAGCTCCATTGCAGGGGGGAATGAAAAACTGTTTTTT.

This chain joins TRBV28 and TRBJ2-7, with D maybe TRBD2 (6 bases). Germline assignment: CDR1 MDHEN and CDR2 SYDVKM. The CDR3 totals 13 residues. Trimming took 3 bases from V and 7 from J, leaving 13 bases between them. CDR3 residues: CASSLESGREQYF. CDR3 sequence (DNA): TGTGCCAGCAGTTTGGAGAGCGGGCGAGAGCAGTACTTC. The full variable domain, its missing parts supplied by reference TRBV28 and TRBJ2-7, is DVKVTQSSRYLVKRTGEKVFLECVQDMDHENMFWYRQDPGLGLRLIYFSYDVKMKEKGDIPEGYSVSREKKERFSLILESASTNQTSMYLCASSLESGREQYFGPGTRLTVT.

CDR3 in DNA: TGTGCCAGCAGCGTACCAACCGGGACTAGCGGCACAGATACGCAGTATTTT. As protein: CASSVPTGTSGTDTQYF. V gene TRBV7-2 combines with J gene TRBJ2-3; 10 bases fit TRBD2. Germline loops: CDR1 SGHTA, CDR2 FQGNSA. Losses at the gene ends were 5 bases for V and 1 base for J; bases not matched to a gene: 9. There are 17 residues in the CDR3.

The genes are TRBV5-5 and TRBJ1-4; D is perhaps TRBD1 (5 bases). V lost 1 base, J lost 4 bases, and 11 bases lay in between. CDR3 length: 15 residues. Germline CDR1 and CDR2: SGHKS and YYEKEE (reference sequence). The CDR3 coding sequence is TGTGCCAGCAGCTTGTGGGGCGGGGATAATGAAAAACTGTTTTTT. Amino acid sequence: CASSLWGGDNEKLFF.

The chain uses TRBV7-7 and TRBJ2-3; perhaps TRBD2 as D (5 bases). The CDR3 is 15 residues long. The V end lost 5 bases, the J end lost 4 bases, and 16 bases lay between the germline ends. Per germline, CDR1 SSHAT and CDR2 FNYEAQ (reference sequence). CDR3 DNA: TGTGCCAGCAGCCCCGGACTGGCCTTCTCAGATACGCAGTATTTT. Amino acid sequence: CASSPGLAFSDTQYF.

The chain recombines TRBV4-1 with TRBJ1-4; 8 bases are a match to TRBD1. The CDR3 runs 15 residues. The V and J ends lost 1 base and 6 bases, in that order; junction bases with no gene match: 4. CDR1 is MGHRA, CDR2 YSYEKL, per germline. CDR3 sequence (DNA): TGCGCCAGCAGCCAAGCCAGGGGGCGGGATGAAAAACTGTTTTTT. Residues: CASSQARGRDEKLFF.

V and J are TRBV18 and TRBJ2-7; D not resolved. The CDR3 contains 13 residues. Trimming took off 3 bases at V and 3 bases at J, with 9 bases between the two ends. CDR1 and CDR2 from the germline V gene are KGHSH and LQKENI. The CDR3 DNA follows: TGTGCCAGCTCACCTCCAACCGGCTACGAGCAGTACTTC. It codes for CASSPPTGYEQYF.

CDR3 in amino acids: CASRRQDSNQPQHF. CDR3 sequence (DNA): TGTGCCAGCAGACGACAGGATAGCAATCAGCCCCAGCATTTT. The chain links TRBV28 to TRBJ1-5; weak D call: TRBD1 (6 bases). Trimming removed 6 bases from V and 0 bases from J, with 9 bases in between. This CDR3 has 14 amino acids. Germline V gene sequence: CDR1 MDHEN, CDR2 SYDVKM.

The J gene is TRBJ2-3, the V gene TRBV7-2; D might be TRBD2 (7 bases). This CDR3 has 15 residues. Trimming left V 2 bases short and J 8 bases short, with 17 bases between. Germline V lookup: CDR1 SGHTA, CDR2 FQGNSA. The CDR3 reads CASSLTGGPRGTQYF. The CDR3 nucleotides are TGTGCCAGCAGCTTAACGGGGGGCCCGCGGGGTACGCAGTATTTT.

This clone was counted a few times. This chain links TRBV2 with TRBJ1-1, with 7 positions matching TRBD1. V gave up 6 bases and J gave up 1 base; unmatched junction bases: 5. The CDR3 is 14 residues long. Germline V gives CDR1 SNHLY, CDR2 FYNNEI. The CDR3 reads CASRPPGGNTEAFF. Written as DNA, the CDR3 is TGTGCCAGCAGACCCCCAGGGGGGAACACTGAAGCTTTCTTT.

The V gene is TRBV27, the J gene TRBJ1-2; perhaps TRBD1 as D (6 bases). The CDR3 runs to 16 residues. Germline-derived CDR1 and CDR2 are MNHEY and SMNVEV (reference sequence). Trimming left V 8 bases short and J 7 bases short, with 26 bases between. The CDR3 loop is CASVSTGRGYVGGYTF. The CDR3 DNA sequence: TGTGCCAGCGTGTCGACGGGCAGGGGTTATGTAGGTGGCTACACCTTC.

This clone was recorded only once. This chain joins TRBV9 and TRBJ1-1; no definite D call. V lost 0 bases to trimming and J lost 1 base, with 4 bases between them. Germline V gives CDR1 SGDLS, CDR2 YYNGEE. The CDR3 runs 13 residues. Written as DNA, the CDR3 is TGTGCCAGCAGCGTAGCAGAGAACACTGAAGCTTTCTTT. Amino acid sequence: CASSVAENTEAFF.

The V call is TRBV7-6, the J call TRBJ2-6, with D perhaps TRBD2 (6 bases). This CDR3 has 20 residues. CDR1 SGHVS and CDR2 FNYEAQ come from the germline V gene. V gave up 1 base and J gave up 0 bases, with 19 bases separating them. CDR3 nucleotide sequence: TGTGCCAGCAGCTTAGTCGGAGGGCAGGGTTTGGGCTCTGGGGCCAACGTCCTGACTTTC. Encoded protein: CASSLVGGQGLGSGANVLTF.

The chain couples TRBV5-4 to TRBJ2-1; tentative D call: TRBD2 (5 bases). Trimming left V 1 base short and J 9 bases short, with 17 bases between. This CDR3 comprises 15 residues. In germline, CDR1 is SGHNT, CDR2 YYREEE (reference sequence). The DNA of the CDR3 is TGTGCCAGCAGCTTGATTGAAGGGAAGGCGGGTGAGCAGTTCTTC. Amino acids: CASSLIEGKAGEQFF.

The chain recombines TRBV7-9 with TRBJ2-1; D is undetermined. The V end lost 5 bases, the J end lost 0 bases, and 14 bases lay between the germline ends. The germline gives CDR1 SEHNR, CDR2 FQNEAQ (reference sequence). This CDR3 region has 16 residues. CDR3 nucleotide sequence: TGTGCCAGCAGCCCGCAGGCTTATTACTCCTACAATGAGCAGTTCTTC. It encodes CASSPQAYYSYNEQFF.

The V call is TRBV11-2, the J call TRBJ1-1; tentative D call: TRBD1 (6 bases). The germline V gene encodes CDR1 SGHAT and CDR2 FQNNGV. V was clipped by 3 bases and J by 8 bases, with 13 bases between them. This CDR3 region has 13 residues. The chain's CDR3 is CASSLGQGMEAFF. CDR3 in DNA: TGTGCCAGCAGCTTGGGGCAGGGGATGGAAGCTTTCTTT.

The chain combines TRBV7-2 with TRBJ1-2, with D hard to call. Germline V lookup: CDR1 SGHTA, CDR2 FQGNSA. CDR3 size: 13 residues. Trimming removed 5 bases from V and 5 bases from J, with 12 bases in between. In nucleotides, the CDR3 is TGTGCCAGCAGCCCACCAGACTTGTATGGCTACACCTTC. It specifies CASSPPDLYGYTF.

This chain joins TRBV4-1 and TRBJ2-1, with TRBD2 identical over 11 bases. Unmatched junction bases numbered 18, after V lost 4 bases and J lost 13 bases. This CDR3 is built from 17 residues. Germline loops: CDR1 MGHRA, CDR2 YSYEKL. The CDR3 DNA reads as TGCGCCAGCAGCCGACAAATGTTACTAGCGGGAGAGGGAGGACAGTTCTTC. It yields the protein CASSRQMLLAGEGGQFF.

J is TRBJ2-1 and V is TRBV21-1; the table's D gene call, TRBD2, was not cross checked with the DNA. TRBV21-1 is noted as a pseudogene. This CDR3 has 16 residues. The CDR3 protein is CASSTPDGSSYNEQFF. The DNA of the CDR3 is TGTGCCAGCAGCACACCGGACGGGAGCTCCTACAATGAGCAGTTCTTC.

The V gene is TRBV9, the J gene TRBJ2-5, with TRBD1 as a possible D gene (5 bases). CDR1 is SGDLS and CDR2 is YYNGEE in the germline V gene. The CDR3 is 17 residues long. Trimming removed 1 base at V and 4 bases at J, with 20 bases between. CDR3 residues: CASSVYDQLARAETQYF. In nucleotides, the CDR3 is TGTGCCAGCAGCGTATACGACCAACTTGCCAGGGCAGAGACCCAGTACTTC.

The CDR3 reads CASSPVLQGGEQYF. In DNA form, the CDR3 reads TGTGCCAGCAGTCCTGTCCTACAGGGTGGCGAGCAGTACTTC. This chain links TRBV6-5 with TRBJ2-7, with D possibly being TRBD1 (6 bases). The CDR3 runs 14 residues. In germline, CDR1 is MNHEY, CDR2 SVGAGI. V shed 5 bases and J shed 6 bases, with 17 bases lying between them.

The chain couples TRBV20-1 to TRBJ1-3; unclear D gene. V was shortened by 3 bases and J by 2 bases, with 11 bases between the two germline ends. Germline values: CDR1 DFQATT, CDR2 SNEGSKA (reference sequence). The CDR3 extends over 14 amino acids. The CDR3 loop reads CSASLRGTGNTIYF. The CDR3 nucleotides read TGCAGTGCTAGTTTGAGAGGGACTGGAAACACCATATATTTT.

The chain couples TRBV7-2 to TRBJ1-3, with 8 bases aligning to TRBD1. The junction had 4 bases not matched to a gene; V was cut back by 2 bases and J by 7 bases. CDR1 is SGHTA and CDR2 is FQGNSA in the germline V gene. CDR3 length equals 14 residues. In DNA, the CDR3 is TGTGCCAGCAGCTTATTGCAGGGGGCGAACACCATATATTTT. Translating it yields CASSLLQGANTIYF.